This is a list of T cell receptor beta chains from one sample in a study of cytomegalovirus exposure and HLA in healthy donors. TCRdb keeps only in-frame clones here, not all; method: immunoSEQ multiplex PCR. The table lists 100,000 to 150,000 clones, 65% to 85% of them singletons. The sample was PBMCs. The receptors come from a woman aged 40-49 years in good health and CMV-seronegative. CDR3s include the opening cysteine and the closing phenylalanine or tryptophan. A D gene is named only where the DNA matches it firmly. Clone size is stated in some rows and not others, as once, few, many or a class when expanded.

. | TRBD2 | TRBJ2-3 | TRBV13 | TGTGCCAGCAGCACCTCCCCTAGCGGAGATACGCAGTATTTT | CASSTSPSGDTQYF
. | TRBD2 | TRBJ2-1 | TRBV19 | TGTGCCAGTAGTCCCAGACTAGCGGGAGGGAGCAATGAGCAGTTCTTC | CASSPRLAGGSNEQFF
. | TRBD2 | TRBJ2-7 | TRBV5-1 | TGCGCCAGCAGCGGATCTAGCGGGAGCGCCTTGGGATACGAGCAGTACTTC | CASSGSSGSALGYEQYF
. | . | TRBJ1-1 | TRBV19 | TGTGCCAGTTCCCGGGGACACCCGAACACTGAAGCTTTCTTT | CASSRGHPNTEAFF
. | . | TRBJ2-7 | TRBV28 | TGTGCCAGCAGTTTATCGGCGGGGCACGAGCAGTACTTC | CASSLSAGHEQYF
. | TRBD2 | TRBJ2-5 | TRBV4-2 | TGTGCCAGCAGCCAAGAACTGCGGGGGAGACAAGAGACCCAGTACTTC | CASSQELRGRQETQYF
. | . | TRBJ2-7 | TRBV5-1 | TGCGCCAGCAGTTCTGACACCTACGAGCAGTACTTC | CASSSDTYEQYF
. | . | TRBJ2-1 | TRBV5-1 | TGCGCCAGCAGCTTAGCTCCCCCCTCCAATGAGCAGTTCTTC | CASSLAPPSNEQFF
. | TRBD2 | TRBJ2-2 | TRBV27 | TGTGCCAGCAGTTTAGGAGCGGGAGGGCCCGACACCGGGGAGCTGTTTTTT | CASSLGAGGPDTGELFF
once | . | TRBJ2-7 | TRBV5-1 | TGCGCCAGCAGCTCGTACGGGGGACCCTCCTACGAGCAGTACTTC | CASSSYGGPSYEQYF
. | TRBD1 | TRBJ2-7 | TRBV27 | TGTGCCAGCAGCACGGGACAGGGGGCTTCCTACGAGCAGTACTTC | CASSTGQGASYEQYF